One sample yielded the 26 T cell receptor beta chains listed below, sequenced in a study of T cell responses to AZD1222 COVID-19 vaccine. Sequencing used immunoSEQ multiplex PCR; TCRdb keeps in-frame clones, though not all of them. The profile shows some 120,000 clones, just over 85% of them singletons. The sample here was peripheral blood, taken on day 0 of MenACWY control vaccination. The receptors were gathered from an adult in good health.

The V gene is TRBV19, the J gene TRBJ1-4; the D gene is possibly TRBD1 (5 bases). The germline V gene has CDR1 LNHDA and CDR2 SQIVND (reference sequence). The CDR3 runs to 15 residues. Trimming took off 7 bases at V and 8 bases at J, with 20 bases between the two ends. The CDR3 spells CASTMRGREDEKLFF. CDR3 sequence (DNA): TGTGCCAGTACCATGAGGGGCAGGGAAGACGAAAAACTGTTTTTT.

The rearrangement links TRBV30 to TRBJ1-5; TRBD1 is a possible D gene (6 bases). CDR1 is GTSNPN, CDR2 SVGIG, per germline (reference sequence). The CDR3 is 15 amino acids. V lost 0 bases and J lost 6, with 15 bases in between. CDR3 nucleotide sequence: TGTGCCTGGAGTGTAGGCGGGGGCGTTTTTCAGCCCCAGCATTTT. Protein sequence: CAWSVGGGVFQPQHF.

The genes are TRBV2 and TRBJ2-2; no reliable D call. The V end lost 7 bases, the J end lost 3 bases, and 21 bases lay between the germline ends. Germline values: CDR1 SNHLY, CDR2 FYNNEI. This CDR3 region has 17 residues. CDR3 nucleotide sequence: TGTGCCAGCAAGGCCCGAGCCCTCCAATGGGACACCGGGGAGCTGTTTTTT. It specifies CASKARALQWDTGELFF.

The CDR3 DNA sequence: TGCGCCAGCAGCCACTCATACACCCCGCGCCAGGGGCGTCAGAGCTCTGGAAACACCATATATTTT. It translates to CASSHSYTPRQGRQSSGNTIYF. The V call is TRBV4-1, the J call TRBJ1-3, with D tentatively TRBD1 (6 bases). Trimming pared 3 bases from V and 0 bases from J, leaving 30 bases between. Germline assignment: CDR1 MGHRA and CDR2 YSYEKL. The CDR3 covers 22 residues.

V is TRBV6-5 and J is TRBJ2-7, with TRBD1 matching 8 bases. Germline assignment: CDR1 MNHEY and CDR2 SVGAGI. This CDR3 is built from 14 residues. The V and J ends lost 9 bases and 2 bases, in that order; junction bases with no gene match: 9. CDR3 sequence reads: CASAIGRGPYEQYF. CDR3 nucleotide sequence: TGTGCCAGTGCGATAGGCAGGGGGCCCTACGAGCAGTACTTC.

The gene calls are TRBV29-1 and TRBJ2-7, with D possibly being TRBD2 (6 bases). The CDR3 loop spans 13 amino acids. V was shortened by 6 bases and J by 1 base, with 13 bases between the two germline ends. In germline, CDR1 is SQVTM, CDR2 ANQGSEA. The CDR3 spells CSVAEGGSYEQYF. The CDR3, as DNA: TGCAGCGTGGCGGAGGGCGGGTCCTACGAGCAGTACTTC.

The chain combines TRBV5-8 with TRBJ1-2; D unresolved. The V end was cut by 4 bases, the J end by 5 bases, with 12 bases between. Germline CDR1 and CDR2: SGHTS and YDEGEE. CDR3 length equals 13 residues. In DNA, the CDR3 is TGTGCCAGCAGCAAGGAACGACGGTATGGCTACACCTTC. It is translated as CASSKERRYGYTF.

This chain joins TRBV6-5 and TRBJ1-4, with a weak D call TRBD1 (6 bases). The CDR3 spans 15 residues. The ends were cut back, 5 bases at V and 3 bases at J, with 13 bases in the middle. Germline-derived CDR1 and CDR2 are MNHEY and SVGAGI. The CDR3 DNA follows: TGTGCCAGCAGTATTCTCAGGGGCTCTAATGAAAAACTGTTTTTT. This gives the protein CASSILRGSNEKLFF.

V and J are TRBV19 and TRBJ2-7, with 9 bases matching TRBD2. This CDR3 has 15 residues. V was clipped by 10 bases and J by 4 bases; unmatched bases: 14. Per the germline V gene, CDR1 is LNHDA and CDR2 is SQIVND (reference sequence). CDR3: CATAWVAGDGYEQYF. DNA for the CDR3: TGTGCCACCGCGTGGGTAGCGGGAGATGGGTACGAGCAGTACTTC. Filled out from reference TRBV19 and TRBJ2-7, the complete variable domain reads DGGITQSPKYLFRKEGQNVTLSCEQNLNHDAMYWYRQDPGQGLRLIYYSQIVNDFQKGDIAEGYSVSREKKESFPLTVTSAQKNPTAFYLCATAWVAGDGYEQYFGPGTRLTVT.

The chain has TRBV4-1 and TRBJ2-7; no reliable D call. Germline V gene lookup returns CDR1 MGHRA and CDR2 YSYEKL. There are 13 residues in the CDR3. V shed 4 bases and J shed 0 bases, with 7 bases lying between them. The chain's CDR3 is CASSPVDSYEQYF. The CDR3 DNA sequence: TGCGCCAGCAGCCCCGTCGACTCCTACGAGCAGTACTTC.

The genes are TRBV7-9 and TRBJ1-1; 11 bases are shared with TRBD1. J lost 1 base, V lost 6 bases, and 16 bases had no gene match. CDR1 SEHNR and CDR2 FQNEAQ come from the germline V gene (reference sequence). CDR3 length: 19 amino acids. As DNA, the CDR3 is TGTGCCAGCAGACCATGGACAGGGGGCGTACTAGAAGAGAACACTGAAGCTTTCTTT. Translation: CASRPWTGGVLEENTEAFF.

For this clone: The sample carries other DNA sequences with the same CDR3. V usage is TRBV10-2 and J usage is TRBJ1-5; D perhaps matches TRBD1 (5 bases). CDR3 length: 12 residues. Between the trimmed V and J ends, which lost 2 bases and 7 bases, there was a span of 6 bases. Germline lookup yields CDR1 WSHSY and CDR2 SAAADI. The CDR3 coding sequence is TGCGCCAGCAGTGAGGGGGGACAGCCCCAGCATTTT. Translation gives CASSEGGQPQHF.

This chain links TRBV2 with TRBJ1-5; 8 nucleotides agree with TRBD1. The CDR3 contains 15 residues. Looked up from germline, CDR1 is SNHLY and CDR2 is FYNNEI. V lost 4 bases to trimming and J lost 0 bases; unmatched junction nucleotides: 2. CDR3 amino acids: CASSAGTGSNQPQHF. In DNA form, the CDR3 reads TGTGCCAGCAGTGCCGGGACAGGTAGCAATCAGCCCCAGCATTTT.

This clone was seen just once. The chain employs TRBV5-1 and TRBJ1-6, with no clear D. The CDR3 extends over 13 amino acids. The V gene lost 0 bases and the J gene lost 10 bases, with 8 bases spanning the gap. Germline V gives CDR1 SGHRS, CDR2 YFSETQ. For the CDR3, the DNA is TGCGCCAGCAGCTTGGAGTCCGCCTCACCCCTCCACTTT. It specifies CASSLESASPLHF.

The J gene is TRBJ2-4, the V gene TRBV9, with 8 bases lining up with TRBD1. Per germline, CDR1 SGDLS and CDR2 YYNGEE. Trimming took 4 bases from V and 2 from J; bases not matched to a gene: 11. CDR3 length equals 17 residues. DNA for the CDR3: TGTGCCAGCAGCCCGATCGGACAGGGCAGTTCCAAAAACATTCAGTACTTC. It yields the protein CASSPIGQGSSKNIQYF.

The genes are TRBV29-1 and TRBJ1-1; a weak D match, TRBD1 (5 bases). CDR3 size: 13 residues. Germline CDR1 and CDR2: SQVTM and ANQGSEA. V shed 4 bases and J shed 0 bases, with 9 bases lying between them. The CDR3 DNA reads TGCAGCGTTGCAGGGAAGATGAACACTGAAGCTTTCTTT. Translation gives CSVAGKMNTEAFF.

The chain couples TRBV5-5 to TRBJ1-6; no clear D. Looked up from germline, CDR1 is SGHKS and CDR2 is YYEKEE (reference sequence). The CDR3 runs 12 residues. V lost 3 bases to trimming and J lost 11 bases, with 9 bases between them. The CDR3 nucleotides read TGTGCCAGCAGCTACCCGGGAACACCCCTCCACTTT. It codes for CASSYPGTPLHF.

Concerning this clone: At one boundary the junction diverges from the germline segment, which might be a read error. DNA of the CDR3: TGTGCTAGCAGCCGCCATCCGGGACAGGGTCCCGCCGAGCAGTACTTC. Its protein product is CASSRHPGQGPAEQYF. This chain uses TRBV7-7 with TRBJ2-7; 9 nucleotides match TRBD1. The length of the CDR3 is 16 residues. The V gene's germline CDR1 is SSHAT and CDR2 FNYEAQ (reference sequence).

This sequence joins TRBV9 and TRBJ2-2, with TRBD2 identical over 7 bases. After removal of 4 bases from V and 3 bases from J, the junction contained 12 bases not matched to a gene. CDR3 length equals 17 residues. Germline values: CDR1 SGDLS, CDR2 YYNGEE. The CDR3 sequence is CASSSDVERGYTGELFF. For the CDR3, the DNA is TGTGCCAGCAGCTCCGATGTTGAGCGGGGTTACACCGGGGAGCTGTTTTTT. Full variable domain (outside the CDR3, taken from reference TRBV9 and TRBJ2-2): DSGVTQTPKHLITATGQRVTLRCSPRSGDLSVYWYQQSLDQGLQFLIQYYNGEERAKGNILERFSAQQFPDLHSELNLSSLELGDSALYFCASSSDVERGYTGELFFGEGSRLTVL.

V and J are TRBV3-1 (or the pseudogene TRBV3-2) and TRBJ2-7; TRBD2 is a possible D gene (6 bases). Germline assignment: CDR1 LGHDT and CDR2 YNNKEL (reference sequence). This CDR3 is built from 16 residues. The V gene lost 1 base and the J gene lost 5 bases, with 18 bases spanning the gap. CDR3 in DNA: TGTGCCAGCAGCCAAGGACTACTAGCCGTAAAAAACGAGCAGTACTTC. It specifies CASSQGLLAVKNEQYF.

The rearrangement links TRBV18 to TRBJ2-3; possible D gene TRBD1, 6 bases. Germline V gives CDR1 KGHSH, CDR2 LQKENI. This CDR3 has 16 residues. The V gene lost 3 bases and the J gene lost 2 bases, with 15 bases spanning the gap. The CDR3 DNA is TGTGCCAGCTCACCTCCGGGACAAAGGCTCACAGATACGCAGTATTTT. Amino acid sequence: CASSPPGQRLTDTQYF.

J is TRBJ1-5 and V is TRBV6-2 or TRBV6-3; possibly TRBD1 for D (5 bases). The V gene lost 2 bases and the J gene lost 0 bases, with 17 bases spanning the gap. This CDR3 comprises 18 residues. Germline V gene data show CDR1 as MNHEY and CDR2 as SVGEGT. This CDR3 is CASSYRDSGRYSNQPQHF. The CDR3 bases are TGTGCCAGCAGTTACCGAGACAGCGGGAGATATAGCAATCAGCCCCAGCATTTT.

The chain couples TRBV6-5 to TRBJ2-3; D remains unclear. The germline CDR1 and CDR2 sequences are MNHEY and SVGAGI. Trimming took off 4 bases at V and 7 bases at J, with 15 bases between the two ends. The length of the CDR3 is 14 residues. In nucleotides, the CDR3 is TGTGCCAGCAGTTCCCGGACCTCTGTCTATACGCAGTATTTT. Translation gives CASSSRTSVYTQYF.

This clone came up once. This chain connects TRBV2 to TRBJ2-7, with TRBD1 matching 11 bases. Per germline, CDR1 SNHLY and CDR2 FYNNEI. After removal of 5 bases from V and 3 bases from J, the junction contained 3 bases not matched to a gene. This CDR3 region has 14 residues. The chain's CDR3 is CASSRTGGSYEQYF. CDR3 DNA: TGTGCCAGCAGTAGGACAGGGGGCAGCTACGAGCAGTACTTC.

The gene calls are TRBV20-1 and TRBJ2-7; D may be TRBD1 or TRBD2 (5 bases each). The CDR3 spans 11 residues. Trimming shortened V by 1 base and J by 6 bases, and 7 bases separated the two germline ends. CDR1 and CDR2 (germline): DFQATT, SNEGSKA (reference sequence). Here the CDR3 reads CSARGDREQYF. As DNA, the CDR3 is TGCAGTGCTAGAGGGGACCGCGAGCAGTACTTC.

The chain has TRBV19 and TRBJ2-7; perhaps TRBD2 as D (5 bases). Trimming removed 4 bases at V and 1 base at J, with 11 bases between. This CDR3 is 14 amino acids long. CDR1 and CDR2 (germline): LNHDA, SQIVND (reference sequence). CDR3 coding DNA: TGTGCCAGTAGTAAAGGTGGAGGTTCCTACGAGCAGTACTTC. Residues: CASSKGGGSYEQYF.